This entry lists 19 T cell receptor beta chains sequenced from one sample in a study of long-term antiretroviral therapy in people with HIV. Researchers ran immunoSEQ v3.0 at survey level. The table came from immunoSEQ multiplex PCR; TCRdb's copy has only in-frame clones and leaves some out. The sample shows about 33,000 clones, about three quarters of them seen only once. This specimen was unsorted PBMCs, taken 2 years after starting antiretroviral therapy. The source of these receptors is a woman aged 50 to 60 with HIV.

The V gene is TRBV10-2, the J gene TRBJ2-7; the match to TRBD1 covers 9 bases. From germline, CDR1 is WSHSY and CDR2 SAAADI. The CDR3 consists of 14 residues. Unmatched junction bases numbered 5, after V lost 8 bases and J lost 0 bases. The CDR3 region is CASSGTGSSYEQYV. In nucleotides, the CDR3 is TGCGCCAGCTCAGGGACAGGGAGCTCCTACGAGCAGTACGTC.

This clone occurred once. Here the CDR3 reads CASSFSGQGGTNQPQHF. The CDR3 region has the DNA TGTGCCAGCAGCTTCTCCGGACAGGGGGGGACTAATCAGCCCCAGCATTTT. The chain joins TRBV5-5 to TRBJ1-5; 10 bases line up with TRBD1. The CDR3 is 17 amino acids. V lost 2 bases and J lost 4; bases outside the gene matches: 9. The germline gives CDR1 SGHKS, CDR2 YYEKEE (reference sequence).

The chain combines TRBV11-2 with TRBJ2-1; 9 bases map to TRBD2. Germline trimming cut 1 base from V and 0 bases from J; bases unmatched to any gene: 1. The germline V gene has CDR1 SGHAT and CDR2 FQNNGV. This CDR3 has 16 amino acids. CDR3 DNA: TGTGCCAGCAGCTTAGCTAGCGGGAACTCCTACAATGAGCAGTTCTTC. Translated: CASSLASGNSYNEQFF.

V is TRBV15 and J is TRBJ1-3; 10 bases fit TRBD1. The CDR3 sequence is 15 residues long. CDR1 LNHNV and CDR2 YYDKDF come from the germline V gene (reference sequence). Germline trimming cut 3 bases from V and 7 bases from J; bases unmatched to any gene: 6. The CDR3 loop reads CATSSGQGVRNTIYF. As DNA, the CDR3 is TGTGCCACCAGCAGCGGACAGGGGGTGAGGAACACCATATATTTT.

By share, this clone ranks as medium-sized. CDR3 bases: TGTGCCAGCAGCGGGGGACAGGTCTCCTACGAGCAGTACTTC. Its translation: CASSGGQVSYEQYF. The V and J genes are TRBV9 and TRBJ2-7, with 8 positions matching TRBD1. CDR3 length equals 14 residues. Per the germline V gene, CDR1 is SGDLS and CDR2 is YYNGEE. Unmatched junction bases numbered 2, after V lost 3 bases and J lost 0 bases.

V usage is TRBV5-1 and J usage is TRBJ2-5; D unresolved. V lost 0 bases and J lost 5, with 8 bases in between. The length of the CDR3 is 13 residues. CDR1 is SGHRS and CDR2 is YFSETQ in the germline V gene. The CDR3 nucleotides are TGCGCCAGCAGCTTGGGGCCGACGGAGACCCAGTACTTC. As protein: CASSLGPTETQYF.

The rearrangement joins TRBV10-3 to TRBJ2-7, with D tentatively TRBD1 (5 bases). Trimming took 10 bases from V and 3 from J, leaving 22 bases between them. The CDR3 runs to 15 residues. Germline-derived CDR1 and CDR2 are ENHRY and SYGVKD. CDR3 in amino acids: CATRPPAGPIYEQYV. CDR3 sequence (DNA): TGTGCCACCAGGCCTCCGGCAGGGCCGATCTACGAGCAGTACGTC.

The chain couples TRBV5-1 to TRBJ1-1; 7 positions agree with TRBD1. V gave up 4 bases and J gave up 1 base; unmatched junction bases: 4. The CDR3 consists of 14 residues. Per germline, CDR1 SGHRS and CDR2 YFSETQ. The CDR3 region is CASSQGTENTEAFF. Written as DNA, the CDR3 is TGCGCCAGCAGCCAGGGGACAGAGAACACTGAAGCTTTCTTT.

V and J are TRBV12-5 and TRBJ1-1, with D possibly matching TRBD1 (6 bases). CDR1 and CDR2 (germline): LGHNT, FRNRAP. V dropped 8 bases and J dropped 6 bases, with 13 bases sitting between them. CDR3 size: 12 residues. CDR3 coding DNA: TGTGCTAGTCAAACGGAGGGGGCTGAAGCTTTCTTT. This sequence encodes CASQTEGAEAFF.

This clone came up a few times. The chain has TRBV10-2 and TRBJ2-7; 8 bases agree with TRBD2. In germline, CDR1 is WSHSY, CDR2 SAAADI. With 3 bases clipped from V and 4 bases from J, the junction kept 8 bases outside the gene matches. This CDR3 comprises 15 residues. CDR3 region: CASSDGSGGLYEQYF. The CDR3 bases are TGCGCCAGCAGTGACGGTTCGGGGGGGCTATACGAGCAGTACTTC.

The rearrangement links TRBV9 to TRBJ1-2; 8 positions agree with TRBD1. This CDR3 has 14 residues. The V gene end was trimmed by 3 bases and the J gene end by 3 bases; junction bases not matched to a gene: 4. In germline, CDR1 is SGDLS, CDR2 YYNGEE. The CDR3 is CASSASGGDYGYTF. In DNA, the CDR3 is TGTGCCAGCAGCGCGTCAGGGGGCGACTATGGCTACACCTTC.

The chain couples TRBV19 to TRBJ1-5; 8 bases are a match to TRBD1. CDR3 length: 16 residues. With 5 bases clipped from V and 9 bases from J, the junction kept 15 bases outside the gene matches. The germline CDR1 and CDR2 sequences are LNHDA and SQIVND (reference sequence). CDR3 coding DNA: TGTGCCAGTAGTCCCATACCCCTGGACAGGGTCCGGCCCCAGCATTTT. Protein: CASSPIPLDRVRPQHF.

This clone was counted a single time. This sequence joins TRBV29-1 and TRBJ1-1; D is unresolved. Trimming pared 4 bases from V and 7 bases from J, leaving 10 bases between. Per the germline V gene, CDR1 is SQVTM and CDR2 is ANQGSEA. This CDR3 region has 11 residues. For the CDR3, the DNA is TGCAGCGTTGTTTGGACCGGTGAAGCTTTCTTT. Translated: CSVVWTGEAFF.

The chain is built from TRBV5-1 and TRBJ2-3; 7 bases line up with TRBD2. The CDR3 sequence is 14 residues long. Germline V gene data show CDR1 as SGHRS and CDR2 as YFSETQ. Germline trimming cut 6 bases from V and 2 bases from J; bases unmatched to any gene: 6. In DNA form, the CDR3 reads TGCGCCAGCAAACTTCTAGCGGTCACAGATACGCAGTATTTT. This translates into CASKLLAVTDTQYF.

The chain employs TRBV11-3 and TRBJ2-6; D not resolved. The CDR3 has 15 residues. Trimming shortened V by 5 bases and J by 3 bases, and 11 bases separated the two germline ends. The germline V gene encodes CDR1 SGHNT and CDR2 YENEEA. The CDR3 protein is CASSPESGGANVLTF. The CDR3 DNA is TGTGCCAGCAGCCCTGAGTCGGGTGGGGCCAACGTCCTGACTTTC. Full variable domain (remainder filled in from reference TRBV11-3 and TRBJ2-6): EAGVVQSPRYKIIEKKQPVAFWCNPISGHNTLYWYLQNLGQGPELLIRYENEEAVDDSQLPKDRFSAERLKGVDSTLKIQPAELGDSAVYLCASSPESGGANVLTFGAGSRLTVL.

The chain employs TRBV21-1 and TRBJ1-1. TRBV21-1 is a documented pseudogene. The CDR3 totals 17 residues. The CDR3 DNA sequence: TGTGCCAGCAGCGCCCCCTGGACGGGCCCTCGGAACACTGAAGCTTTCTTT. Amino acids: CASSAPWTGPRNTEAFF.

V is TRBV7-9 and J is TRBJ2-1; 11 nucleotides align to TRBD1. V gave up 4 bases and J gave up 4 bases; unmatched junction bases: 3. The CDR3 loop spans 15 amino acids. Per the germline V gene, CDR1 is SEHNR and CDR2 is FQNEAQ (reference sequence). The CDR3 here is CASSSDRGPYNEQFF. Here the CDR3 DNA reads TGTGCCAGCAGCTCGGACAGGGGGCCTTACAATGAGCAGTTCTTC.

The V gene is TRBV25-1, the J gene TRBJ1-2; the D is unclear. The CDR3 extends over 15 amino acids. Trimming removed 3 bases from V and 1 base from J, with 12 bases in between. Germline V lookup: CDR1 MGHDK, CDR2 SYGVNS. The CDR3 DNA is TGTGCCAGCAGTGATGGACTTCTGTTTAACTATGGCTACACCTTC. Translation: CASSDGLLFNYGYTF.

This clone was seen a few times. The V gene is TRBV30, the J gene TRBJ1-2, with D uncertain. The V end was cut by 0 bases, the J end by 4 bases, with 9 bases between. This CDR3 is 13 amino acids long. The V gene's germline CDR1 is GTSNPN and CDR2 SVGIG (reference sequence). Here the CDR3 DNA reads TGTGCCTGGAGTGTAAGGAGTGGCTATGGCTACACCTTC. Amino acid sequence: CAWSVRSGYGYTF.